Given below is one T cell receptor (beta chain) in context. Its antigen remains unknown. Drawing of peripheral blood yielded ten milliliters from each donor. A sample-barcoded 5' primer and a J-beta primer mix were used in a second PCR of roughly 7 to 11 cycles. TCRdb used MiXCR to reprocess the 5' RACE reads, holding one entry per CDR3 protein. The sample shows almost 800,000 distinct CDR3 sequences, roughly 60% of them seen only once. This specimen comes from a study of blood T cells in healthy people across ages. Study-wide background: The capture of about one barcoded beta molecule per two T cells was achieved by template switching.

The J segment lost 0 bases and the V segment lost 5 bases, leaving 11 bases of the junction unmatched. The CDR3 is made up of 16 amino acids. The germline V gene has CDR1 DFQATT and CDR2 SNEGSKA (reference sequence). Points from the study as a whole: While age rose, TCR beta diversity per million T cells dropped in a roughly linear way. The authors considered diversity estimates from one million T cells to be underestimates.

The sequencing sample was made of blood. This chain links TRBV20-1 with TRBJ2-7, with 9 positions matching TRBD1. This sequence originates from a man aged 30-40 years in good health. The DNA for the CDR3 is TGCAGTGCTGGGGATCCCGGACAGGGGAACTCCTACGAGCAGTACTTC. It is translated as CSAGDPGQGNSYEQYF.